The 8 T cell receptor beta chains presented below share a single source sample, sequenced in a study of CD8+ T cells in alopecia areata. The sample's treatment: oral pan-JAK inhibitor, 5-10 mg twice daily. cDNA prepared by RNA extraction and subsequent reverse transcription served as the template for sequencing. Repertoires were generated with immunoSEQ multiplex PCR, while TCRdb's copy carries only in-frame clones and drops some. The profile shows 150,000 to 200,000 clones, around three fifths of them singletons. Material: CD4+ T cells sorted from blood, obtained around week 50, from a patient treated with tofacitinib. All receptors come from a human donor with alopecia areata.

For the CDR3, the DNA is TGTGCCTGGAGTGGCAGCGGGGGGACCGGGGAGCTGTTTTTT. Its protein product is CAWSGSGGTGELFF. V gene TRBV30 combines with J gene TRBJ2-2, with 9 bases lining up with TRBD2. There are 14 residues in the CDR3. Germline assignment: CDR1 GTSNPN and CDR2 SVGIG (reference sequence). V lost 1 base, J lost 5 bases, and 2 bases stayed unmatched. The full variable domain, in which reference TRBV30 and TRBJ2-2 provide the parts outside the CDR3, is SQTIHQWPATLVQPVGSPLSLECTVEGTSNPNLYWYRQAAGRGLQLLFYSVGIGQISSEVPQNLSASRPQDRQFILSSKKLLLSDSGFYLCAWSGSGGTGELFFGEGSRLTVL.

The V call is TRBV20-1, the J call TRBJ1-2; D is unclear. In germline, CDR1 is DFQATT, CDR2 SNEGSKA (reference sequence). The V end was cut by 0 bases, the J end by 8 bases, with 4 bases between. The CDR3 length is 10 residues. In DNA form, the CDR3 reads TGCAGTGCTAGAGATAACGGCTACACCTTC. The encoded protein is CSARDNGYTF.

This clone was seen only a few times. Other nucleotide sequences in the sample specify the same CDR3. The gene calls are TRBV7-9 and TRBJ2-3; unclear D gene. The germline V gene has CDR1 SEHNR and CDR2 FQNEAQ (reference sequence). The CDR3 sequence is 13 residues long. The germline V and J ends were trimmed by 1 base and 0 bases, with 2 bases remaining between them. The CDR3 nucleotides read TGTGCCAGCAGCTTAGGGAGCACAGATACGCAGTATTTT. It is translated as CASSLGSTDTQYF.

J is TRBJ2-7 and V is TRBV25-1, with 7 bases that match TRBD2. V was clipped by 3 bases and J by 0 bases; unmatched bases: 5. The CDR3 extends over 15 amino acids. CDR1 and CDR2 (germline): MGHDK, SYGVNS. CDR3 bases: TGTGCCAGCAGTGAGGGGGGGTCTAGCTCCTACGAGCAGTACTTC. Protein sequence: CASSEGGSSSYEQYF.

This clone was recorded at least ten times. The chain links TRBV7-2 to TRBJ2-7, with D perhaps matching TRBD1 (6 bases). This CDR3 is 13 amino acids long. The germline V gene has CDR1 SGHTA and CDR2 FQGNSA. V lost 5 bases and J 6 bases, leaving 14 bases between the germline ends. CDR3 nucleotides: TGTGCCAGCAGCGTGGGGCCCAGGGGCGAGCAGTACTTC. This encodes CASSVGPRGEQYF.

The CDR3 protein is CASSLAGKSYEQYF. Here the CDR3 DNA reads TGTGCCAGCAGCTTAGCCGGGAAGTCCTACGAGCAGTACTTC. This rearrangement joins TRBV7-2 to TRBJ2-7, with D tentatively TRBD2 (5 bases). This CDR3 contains 14 residues. The germline V gene has CDR1 SGHTA and CDR2 FQGNSA. V shed 0 bases and J shed 1 base, with 7 bases lying between them. Variable domain in full (rest from reference TRBV7-2 and TRBJ2-7): GAGVSQSPSNKVTEKGKDVELRCDPISGHTALYWYRQSLGQGLEFLIYFQGNSAPDKSGLPSDRFSAERTGGSVSTLTIQRTQQEDSAVYLCASSLAGKSYEQYFGPGTRLTVT.

The chain carries TRBV30 and TRBJ2-1, with D possibly matching TRBD1 (6 bases). Trimming left V 4 bases short and J 10 bases short, with 11 bases between. Germline lookup yields CDR1 GTSNPN and CDR2 SVGIG (reference sequence). The CDR3 sequence is 11 residues long. The CDR3 bases are TGTGCCTGGACAACCGGGACAGAGCAGTTCTTC. It codes for CAWTTGTEQFF.

This clone was seen more than once but under ten times. The chain joins TRBV29-1 to TRBJ1-1; D unclear. The ends were cut back, 3 bases at V and 4 bases at J, with 9 bases in the middle. Per germline, CDR1 SQVTM and CDR2 ANQGSEA. This CDR3 contains 12 residues. As DNA, the CDR3 is TGCAGCGTTGAGTTGGGCGGCACTGAAGCTTTCTTT. Residues: CSVELGGTEAFF.